One sample yielded the 25 T cell receptor beta chains listed below, sequenced in a study of human T cells and chemical hapten exposure. TCRdb reprocessed the RACE reads with MiXCR, giving one entry per CDR3 protein. Seen here are tens of thousands of distinct CDR3 sequences, over 9% observed once, and the top ten hold 25% to 35%. The time point was: pre-sensitization, week 0. Described treatment: therapeutic diphenylcyclopropenone sensitization with weekly scalp DPC. Unseparated into fractions, whole blood served as the source from which total RNA was extracted. The sequencing used whole blood, collected in connection with sensitization to the hapten diphenylcyclopropenone (DPC). The receptors shown here come from a man aged 45-65 years with alopecia areata. Some clones in this sample may be carry-over from other donors' samples.

The rearrangement joins TRBV28 to TRBJ2-7; 8 bases are a match to TRBD1. V gave up 7 bases and J gave up 4 bases; unmatched junction bases: 9. CDR1 and CDR2 (germline): MDHEN, SYDVKM. The CDR3 extends over 14 amino acids. DNA of the CDR3: TGTGCCAGCAACCGGCCGGACAGGGCGTACGAGCAGTACTTC. It specifies CASNRPDRAYEQYF.

This chain links TRBV6-5 with TRBJ2-3; 7 positions match TRBD1. In germline, CDR1 is MNHEY, CDR2 SVGAGI. This CDR3 region has 14 residues. V gave up 3 bases and J gave up 4 bases; unmatched junction bases: 4. The DNA of the CDR3 is TGTGCCAGCAGTTATAGGCAGGGGGCAGATACGCAGTATTTT. Translated: CASSYRQGADTQYF.

This clonotype was detected a few times. The V gene is TRBV7-2, the J gene TRBJ2-1; D is unresolved. Between the trimmed V and J ends, which lost 1 base and 6 bases, there was a span of 10 bases. The CDR3 consists of 14 residues. Germline V gene data show CDR1 as SGHTA and CDR2 as FQGNSA. CDR3: CASSLEDSSNEQFF. The DNA for the CDR3 is TGTGCCAGCAGCTTAGAAGATAGCAGCAATGAGCAGTTCTTC.

In its sample, this clonotype was seen many times. The chain couples TRBV12-3 or TRBV12-4 to TRBJ2-1; D may be TRBD1 (6 bases). Trimming shortened V by 5 bases and J by 0 bases, and 17 bases separated the two germline ends. CDR3 length: 17 amino acids. The chain's CDR3 is CASSLNLGGISYNEQFF. The CDR3 coding sequence is TGTGCCAGCAGTCTCAATCTAGGGGGAATCTCCTACAATGAGCAGTTCTTC.

This clonotype was seen a handful of times. The V call is TRBV28, the J call TRBJ2-3, with D tentatively TRBD2 (6 bases). Per the germline V gene, CDR1 is MDHEN and CDR2 is SYDVKM. With 5 bases removed from V and 2 bases from J, the gap between germline ends came to 11 bases. The CDR3 has 14 amino acids. The CDR3 reads CASSLGLSTDTQYF. Written as DNA, the CDR3 is TGTGCCAGCAGTCTGGGACTTTCCACAGATACGCAGTATTTT.

This clonotype was detected ten times or more. This chain links TRBV4-1 with TRBJ1-2, with unresolved D. The CDR3 covers 12 residues. The germline V gene encodes CDR1 MGHRA and CDR2 YSYEKL. V was clipped by 3 bases and J by 8 bases, with 10 bases between them. CDR3 nucleotide sequence: TGCGCCAGCAGCCAGGGCGGTGGCGGCTACACCTTC. This gives the protein CASSQGGGGYTF.

At least ten counts were recorded for this clonotype. The rearrangement uses TRBV3-1 and TRBJ2-5, with D hard to call. Germline CDR1 reads LGHDT; CDR2 reads YNNKEL (reference sequence). V was pared by 7 bases and J by 5 bases, with 8 bases between. The CDR3 is made up of 11 amino acids. The CDR3 here is CASTQAETQYF. The CDR3 bases are TGTGCCAGCACTCAAGCCGAGACCCAGTACTTC.

This clonotype has more than one count but fewer than ten. The chain has TRBV7-2 and TRBJ2-7, with D possibly matching TRBD2 (6 bases). Germline loops: CDR1 SGHTA, CDR2 FQGNSA. V was cut by 1 base and J by 2 bases, with 9 bases left in between. The CDR3 runs 14 residues. Written as DNA, the CDR3 is TGTGCCAGCAGCTTAGTTCCGGGGGCCTACGAGCAGTACTTC. It translates to CASSLVPGAYEQYF.

This clonotype was picked up many times. The chain recombines TRBV4-3 with TRBJ2-7, with D possibly matching TRBD2 (6 bases). Trimming took 0 bases from V and 5 from J, leaving 17 bases between them. There are 16 residues in the CDR3. Germline values: CDR1 LGHNA, CDR2 YSLEER. The CDR3 DNA reads TGCGCCAGCAGCCAAGATCATTGGGGGAGGCCCCACGAGCAGTACTTC. Its protein product is CASSQDHWGRPHEQYF.

V and J are TRBV29-1 and TRBJ2-7, with D perhaps matching TRBD2 (6 bases). Deletions cut 5 bases from V and 0 bases from J, with 14 bases between. Germline CDR1 and CDR2: SQVTM and ANQGSEA. This CDR3 is built from 14 residues. CDR3 sequence reads: CSVTGTGSSYEQYF. The DNA of the CDR3 is TGCAGCGTTACCGGGACTGGGAGCTCCTACGAGCAGTACTTC.

There are many counts of this clonotype. The chain employs TRBV24-1 and TRBJ2-1, with D unclear. Germline V lookup: CDR1 KGHDR, CDR2 SFDVKD. The CDR3 has 16 amino acids. Deletions cut 2 bases from V and 1 base from J, with 11 bases between. DNA of the CDR3: TGTGCCACCAGTGATTCCTACAGAAGGTCCTACAATGAGCAGTTCTTC. Its translation is CATSDSYRRSYNEQFF.

This clonotype was observed many times. The rearrangement links TRBV28 to TRBJ2-7; 12 positions match TRBD1. The germline V gene has CDR1 MDHEN and CDR2 SYDVKM. V was pared by 8 bases and J by 6 bases, with 8 bases of the junction left unmatched. The CDR3 sequence is 14 residues long. CDR3 sequence (DNA): TGTGCCAGCTCGTACGGGACAGGGGGCGGCGAGCAGTACTTC. Translated, it gives CASSYGTGGGEQYF.

J is TRBJ1-1 and V is TRBV10-3; D is possibly TRBD1 (5 bases). Germline CDR1 reads ENHRY; CDR2 reads SYGVKD. The CDR3 length is 14 residues. V shed 4 bases and J shed 6 bases, with 15 bases lying between them. The CDR3 nucleotides are TGTGCCATCAGTGGTCGGTCGGGGGACGCTGAAGCTTTCTTT. Translated, it gives CAISGRSGDAEAFF.

This clonotype was seen ten or more times. The chain is built from TRBV7-2 and TRBJ2-1; D assignment may be TRBD1 or TRBD2 (5 bases each). With 2 bases removed from V and 0 bases from J, the gap between germline ends came to 11 bases. This CDR3 is 16 amino acids long. CDR1 is SGHTA and CDR2 is FQGNSA in the germline V gene. CDR3 residues: CASSLTGTSSYNEQFF. As DNA, the CDR3 is TGTGCCAGCAGCTTAACCGGGACGAGCTCCTACAATGAGCAGTTCTTC.

This chain links TRBV7-9 with TRBJ2-1; 9 nucleotides align to TRBD2. The length of the CDR3 is 13 residues. Germline trimming cut 5 bases from V and 8 bases from J; bases unmatched to any gene: 4. In germline, CDR1 is SEHNR, CDR2 FQNEAQ (reference sequence). As DNA, the CDR3 is TGTGCCAGCAGCCCTAGCGGGAAGGATGAGCAGTTCTTC. This gives the protein CASSPSGKDEQFF.

In its sample, this clonotype was seen many times. The chain links TRBV6-2 or TRBV6-3 to TRBJ1-5; D might be TRBD1 (5 bases). This CDR3 region has 15 residues. CDR1 MNHEY and CDR2 SVGEGT come from the germline V gene. Between the trimmed V and J ends, which lost 2 bases and 3 bases, there was a span of 11 bases. The DNA of the CDR3 is TGTGCCAGCAGTTACACGGGGGGAAACAATCAGCCCCAGCATTTT. Residues: CASSYTGGNNQPQHF.

This clonotype was observed many times. The chain employs TRBV30 and TRBJ1-1; D is possibly TRBD1 (5 bases). The CDR3 sequence is 14 residues long. CDR1 is GTSNPN, CDR2 SVGIG, per germline (reference sequence). The germline V and J ends were trimmed by 1 base and 0 bases, with 9 bases remaining between them. CDR3 bases: TGTGCCTGGAGTGGACAGATCATGAACACTGAAGCTTTCTTT. As protein: CAWSGQIMNTEAFF. Looking up the rest from reference TRBV30 and TRBJ1-1 gives the full variable domain: SQTIHQWPATLVQPVGSPLSLECTVEGTSNPNLYWYRQAAGRGLQLLFYSVGIGQISSEVPQNLSASRPQDRQFILSSKKLLLSDSGFYLCAWSGQIMNTEAFFGQGTRLTVV.

This clonotype was observed many times. The CDR3 sequence: CASSQGAVSNQPQHF. The CDR3 DNA reads TGTGCCAGCAGCCAGGGGGCGGTTAGCAATCAGCCCCAGCATTTT. The chain carries TRBV2 and TRBJ1-5; 8 bases agree with TRBD1. Unmatched junction bases numbered 4, after V lost 6 bases and J lost 0 bases. Germline lookup yields CDR1 SNHLY and CDR2 FYNNEI. This CDR3 region has 15 residues.

This clonotype turned up a few times. This chain joins TRBV3-1 and TRBJ2-7; D is undetermined. Per germline, CDR1 LGHDT and CDR2 YNNKEL (reference sequence). Trimming shortened V by 5 bases and J by 6 bases, and 8 bases separated the two germline ends. The CDR3 totals 11 residues. The chain's CDR3 is CASSTAAEQYF. CDR3 DNA: TGTGCCAGCAGCACGGCGGCCGAGCAGTACTTC.

V gene TRBV14 combines with J gene TRBJ2-5, with no clear D. Germline CDR1 reads SGHDN; CDR2 reads FVKESK. This CDR3 is 15 amino acids long. V gave up 2 bases and J gave up 0 bases, with 10 bases separating them. The CDR3 region has the DNA TGTGCCAGCAGCCAATTCGTGTCGTACCAAGAGACCCAGTACTTC. It encodes CASSQFVSYQETQYF.

As to this clonotype: This clone may be a read error of a much larger clone one base away. This chain joins TRBV30 and TRBJ1-2; D unresolved. The V gene's germline CDR1 is GTSNPN and CDR2 SVGIG (reference sequence). The CDR3 consists of 13 residues. V was shortened by 2 bases and J by 9 bases, with 16 bases between the two germline ends. The CDR3 loop is CAWSTQAATCYTF. For the CDR3, the DNA is TGTGCCTGGAGTACCCAGGCGGCGACGTGCTACACCTTC.

This clonotype was seen repeatedly, ten times or more. V gene TRBV4-1 combines with J gene TRBJ1-3, with D uncertain. Germline values: CDR1 MGHRA, CDR2 YSYEKL. Trimming removed 1 base at V and 3 bases at J, with 13 bases between. The CDR3 runs to 16 residues. CDR3 nucleotides: TGCGCCAGCAGCCAAGCTGGATTTATGGGTGGAAACACCATATATTTT. As protein: CASSQAGFMGGNTIYF.

This clonotype was found many times. The chain is built from TRBV6-2 or TRBV6-3 and TRBJ2-7; 9 bases map to TRBD1. CDR3 length: 19 residues. From germline, CDR1 is MNHEY and CDR2 SVGEGT. V gave up 6 bases and J gave up 1 base; unmatched junction bases: 19. CDR3 loop: CASSPSTGGPPHDSYEQYF. The CDR3 bases are TGTGCCAGCAGCCCCTCGACAGGGGGGCCTCCCCATGATTCCTACGAGCAGTACTTC.

This clonotype occurred many times. The chain recombines TRBV2 with TRBJ2-2; D not resolved. The germline gives CDR1 SNHLY, CDR2 FYNNEI. CDR3 length: 14 residues. Trimming took off 3 bases at V and 3 bases at J, with 8 bases between the two ends. This chain's CDR3 is CASSDPVDTGELFF. Written as DNA, the CDR3 is TGTGCCAGCAGTGACCCGGTGGACACCGGGGAGCTGTTTTTT.

Many counts were recorded for this clonotype. The chain has TRBV4-1 and TRBJ2-7; 11 bases align to TRBD1. J was trimmed by 6 bases and V by 2 bases; bases with no gene match: 3. Germline CDR1 reads MGHRA; CDR2 reads YSYEKL. The CDR3 loop spans 14 amino acids. The DNA for the CDR3 is TGCGCCAGCAGCCAATCGGGACAGGGGGGCGAGCAGTACTTC. This encodes CASSQSGQGGEQYF.